This T cell receptor (beta chain) was sequenced for a study of cytotoxic CD8 clonotypes in ibrutinib-treated CLL. Method: immunoSEQ multiplex PCR; TCRdb's copy keeps in-frame clones and lacks some. The sample includes more than 110,000 clones, roughly 76% of them seen just once. V gave up 4 bases and J gave up 0 bases; unmatched junction bases: 3. The CDR3 runs 15 residues. Germline CDR1 reads LNHDA; CDR2 reads SQIVND (reference sequence). V usage is TRBV19 and J usage is TRBJ1-1, with 9 bases fitting TRBD1. The sample consisted of PBMCs, taken after 24 months of ibrutinib treatment. The receptor was derived from a human donor with chronic lymphocytic leukemia. CDR3 DNA sequence: TGTGCCAGTAGTAAAAGGACAGGGGTGAACACTGAAGCTTTCTTT. This sequence encodes CASSKRTGVNTEAFF.